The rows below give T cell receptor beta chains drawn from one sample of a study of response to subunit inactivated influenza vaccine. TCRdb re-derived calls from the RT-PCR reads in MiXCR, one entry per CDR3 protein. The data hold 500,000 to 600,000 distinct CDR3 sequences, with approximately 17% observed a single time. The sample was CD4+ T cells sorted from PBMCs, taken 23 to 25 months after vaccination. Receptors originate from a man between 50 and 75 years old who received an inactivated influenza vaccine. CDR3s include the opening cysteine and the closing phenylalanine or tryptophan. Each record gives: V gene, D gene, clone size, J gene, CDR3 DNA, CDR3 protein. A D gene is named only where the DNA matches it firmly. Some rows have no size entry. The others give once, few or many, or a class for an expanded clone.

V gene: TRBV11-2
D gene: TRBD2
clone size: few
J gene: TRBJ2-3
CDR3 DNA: TGTGCCAGCAGATGGAAAGCGGGACTACGCTTCACAGATACGCAGTATTTT
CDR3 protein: CASRWKAGLRFTDTQYF

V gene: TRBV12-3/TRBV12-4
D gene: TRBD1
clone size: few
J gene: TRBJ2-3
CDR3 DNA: TGTGCCAGCAGACTCGGGACAGGGTTGGCAGATACGCAGTATTTT
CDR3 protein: CASRLGTGLADTQYF

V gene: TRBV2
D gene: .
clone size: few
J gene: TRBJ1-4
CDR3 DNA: TGTGCCAGCAGAGATCTGACAGGAGATAATGAAAAACTGTTTTTT
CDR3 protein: CASRDLTGDNEKLFF

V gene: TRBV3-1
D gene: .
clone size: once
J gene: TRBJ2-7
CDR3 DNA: TGTGCCAGCAGCCGGGGACCGTCGTTGCACGAGCAGTACTTC
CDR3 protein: CASSRGPSLHEQYF

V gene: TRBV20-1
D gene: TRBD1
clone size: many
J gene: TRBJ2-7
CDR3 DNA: TGCAGTGCTAGACGACCGGACAGGGGGTACGAGCAGTACTTC
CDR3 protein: CSARRPDRGYEQYF

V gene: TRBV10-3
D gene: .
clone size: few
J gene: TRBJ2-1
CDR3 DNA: TGTGCCATCAGTGAGTCAACGGGAGATTTCAATGAGCAGTTCTTC
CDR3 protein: CAISESTGDFNEQFF

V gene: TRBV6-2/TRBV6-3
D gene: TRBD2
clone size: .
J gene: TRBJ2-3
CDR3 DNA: TGTGCCAGCAGTTACGCCTGGACTAGCGGGTTCACAGATACGCAGTATTTT
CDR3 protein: CASSYAWTSGFTDTQYF

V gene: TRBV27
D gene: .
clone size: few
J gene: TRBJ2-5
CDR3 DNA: TGTGCCAGCAGTTTATCGTCAGCGGGCCAAGAGACCCAGTACTTC
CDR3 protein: CASSLSSAGQETQYF

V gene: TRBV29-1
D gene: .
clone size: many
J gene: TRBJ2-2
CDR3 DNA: TGCAGCGTAAAGACAATACTCCAAACCGGGGAGCTGTTTTTT
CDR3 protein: CSVKTILQTGELFF

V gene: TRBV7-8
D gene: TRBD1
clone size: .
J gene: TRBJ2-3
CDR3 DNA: TGTGCCAGCAGCTTAGTCGACAGGGGGGATACGCAGTATTTT
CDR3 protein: CASSLVDRGDTQYF

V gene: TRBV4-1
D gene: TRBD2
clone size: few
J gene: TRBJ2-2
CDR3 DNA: TGCGCCAGCAGCCAACCCACTAGCGGGAGGACCGGGGAGCTGTTTTTT
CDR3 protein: CASSQPTSGRTGELFF

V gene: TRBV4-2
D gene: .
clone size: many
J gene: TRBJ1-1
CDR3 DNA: TGTGCCAGCAGCCAAGACCAGGTTCGGGCTTTCTTT
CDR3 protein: CASSQDQVRAFF

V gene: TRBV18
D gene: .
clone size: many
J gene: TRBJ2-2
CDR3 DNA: TGTGCCAGCTCACGAAGTGCCGGGGAGCTGTTTTTT
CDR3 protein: CASSRSAGELFF

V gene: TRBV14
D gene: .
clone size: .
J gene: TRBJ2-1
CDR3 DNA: TGTGCCAGCAGCCAAGTGGGGCGGGGTGAGCAGTTCTTC
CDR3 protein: CASSQVGRGEQFF

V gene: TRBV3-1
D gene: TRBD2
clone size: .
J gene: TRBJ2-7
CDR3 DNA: TGTGCCAGCAGCAAGACTAGCGCGCCTGGACAGCAGTACTTC
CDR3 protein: CASSKTSAPGQQYF

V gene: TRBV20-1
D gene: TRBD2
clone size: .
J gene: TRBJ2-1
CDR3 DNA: TGCAGTGCTAGAGATAGTTTTAGCGGGAAATCCTACAATGAGCAGTTCTTC
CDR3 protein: CSARDSFSGKSYNEQFF

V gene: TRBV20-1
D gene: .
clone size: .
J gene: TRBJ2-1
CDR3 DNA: TGCAGTGCCCCAACCCGACGGACCTACAATGAGCAGTTCTTC
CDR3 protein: CSAPTRRTYNEQFF

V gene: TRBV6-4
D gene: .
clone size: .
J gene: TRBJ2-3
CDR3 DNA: TGTGCCAGCAGTGCCTGGGATTCGGCAGATACGCAGTATTTT
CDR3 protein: CASSAWDSADTQYF

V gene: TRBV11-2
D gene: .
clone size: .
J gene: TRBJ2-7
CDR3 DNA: TGTGCCAGCAGCCGAGCCTTAGCTTTATCCGAGCAGTACTTC
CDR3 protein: CASSRALALSEQYF

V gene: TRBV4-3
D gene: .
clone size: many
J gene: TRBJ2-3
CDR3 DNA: TGCGCCAGCAGCCAAGGTTTGGGTCCGGATACGCAGTATTTT
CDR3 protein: CASSQGLGPDTQYF

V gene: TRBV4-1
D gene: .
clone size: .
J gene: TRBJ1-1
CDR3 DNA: TGCGCCAGCAGACCGGACAGATGGGTCACTGAAGCTTTCTTT
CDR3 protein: CASRPDRWVTEAFF

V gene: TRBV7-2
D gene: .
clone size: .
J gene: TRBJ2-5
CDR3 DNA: TGTGCCAGCAGCTTAGGGTTGGGGGGGCCGAAGACCCAGTACTTC
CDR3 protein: CASSLGLGGPKTQYF

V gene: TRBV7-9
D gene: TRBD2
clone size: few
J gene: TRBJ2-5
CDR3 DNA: TGTGCCAGCAGCTTAGCACTAGCGGGGGAAGAGACCCAGTACTTC
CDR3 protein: CASSLALAGEETQYF

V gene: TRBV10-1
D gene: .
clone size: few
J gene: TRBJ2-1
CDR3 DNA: TGCGCCAGCAGTGGGGGGTACAATGAGCAGTTCTTC
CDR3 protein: CASSGGYNEQFF

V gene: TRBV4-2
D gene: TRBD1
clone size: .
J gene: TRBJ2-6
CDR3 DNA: TGTGCCAGCAGCCCTTCCGTAGGACAGGGCTTTTCTGGGGCCAACGTCCTGACTTTC
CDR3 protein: CASSPSVGQGFSGANVLTF

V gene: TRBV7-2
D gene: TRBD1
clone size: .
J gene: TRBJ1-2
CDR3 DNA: TGTGCCAGCAGCTTAGGGACAGGATCCTTCGATGGCTACACCTTC
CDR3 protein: CASSLGTGSFDGYTF

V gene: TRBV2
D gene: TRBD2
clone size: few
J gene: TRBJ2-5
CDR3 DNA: TGTGCCAGCAGAACGACTAGCGGGGCAGAGACCCAGTACTTC
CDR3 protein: CASRTTSGAETQYF

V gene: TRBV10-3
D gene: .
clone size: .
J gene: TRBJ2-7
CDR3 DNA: TGTGCCATCAGTGAAAGGGTCTACGAGCAGTACTTC
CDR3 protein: CAISERVYEQYF

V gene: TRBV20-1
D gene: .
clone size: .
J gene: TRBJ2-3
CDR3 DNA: TGCAGTGCCCAGGGGCCGATTAGCACAGATACGCAGTATTTT
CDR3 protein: CSAQGPISTDTQYF

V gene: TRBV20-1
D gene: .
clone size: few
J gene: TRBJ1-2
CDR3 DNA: TGCAGTGCCCCGGGGGGGCTAGGCTACACCTTC
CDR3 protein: CSAPGGLGYTF

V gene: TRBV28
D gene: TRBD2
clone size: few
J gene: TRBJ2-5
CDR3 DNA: TGTGCCAGCAGCCCAGGACCGGGACTAGCGGGGTTTGCCCAGTACTTC
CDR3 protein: CASSPGPGLAGFAQYF

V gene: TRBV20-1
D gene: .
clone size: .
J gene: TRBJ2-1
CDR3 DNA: TGCAGTGCTAGAGATGGTAGCGGCTACAATGAGCAGTTCTTC
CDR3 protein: CSARDGSGYNEQFF

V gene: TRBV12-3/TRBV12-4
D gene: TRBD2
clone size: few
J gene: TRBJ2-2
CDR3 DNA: TGTGCCAGCAGTCTCGGGGGGGCAGACGGGGAGCTGTTTTTT
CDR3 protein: CASSLGGADGELFF

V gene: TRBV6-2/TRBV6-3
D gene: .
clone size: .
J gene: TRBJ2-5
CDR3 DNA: TGTGCCAGCAGTTACTCGAATCCAGCGGGCCTACAAGAGACCCAGTACTTC
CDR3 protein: CASSYSNPAGLQETQYF

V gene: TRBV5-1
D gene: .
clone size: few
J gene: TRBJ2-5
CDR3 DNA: TGCGCCAGCAGCTTGGTCGGGGAACGGCAAGAGACCCAGTACTTC
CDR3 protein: CASSLVGERQETQYF

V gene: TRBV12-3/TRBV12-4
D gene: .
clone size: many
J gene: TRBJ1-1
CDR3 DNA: TGTGCCAGCAGCTGGGGAGGGAACACTGAAGCTTTCTTT
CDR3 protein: CASSWGGNTEAFF

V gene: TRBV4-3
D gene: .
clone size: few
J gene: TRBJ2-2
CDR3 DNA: TGCGCCAGCAGCCAAGGTCGGGGGAGGAACACCGGGGAGCTGTTTTTT
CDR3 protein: CASSQGRGRNTGELFF

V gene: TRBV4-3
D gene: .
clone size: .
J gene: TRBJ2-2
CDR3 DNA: TGCGCCAGCAGCCCGGGCCGAGGGACCGGGGAGCTGTGTTTT
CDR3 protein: CASSPGRGTGELCF

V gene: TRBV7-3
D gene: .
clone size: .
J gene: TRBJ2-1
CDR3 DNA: TGTGCCAGCAGCCTTGACTTAGACAATGAGCAGTTCTTC
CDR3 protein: CASSLDLDNEQFF

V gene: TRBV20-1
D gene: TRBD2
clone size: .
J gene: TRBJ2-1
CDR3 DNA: TGCAGTGCCTTACTAGCGGGAGGCTACAATGAGCAGTTCTTC
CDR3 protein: CSALLAGGYNEQFF

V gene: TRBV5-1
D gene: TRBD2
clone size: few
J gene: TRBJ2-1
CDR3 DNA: TGCGCCAGCAGCTTGACTAGCGGGATATACAATGAGCAGTTCTTC
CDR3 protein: CASSLTSGIYNEQFF

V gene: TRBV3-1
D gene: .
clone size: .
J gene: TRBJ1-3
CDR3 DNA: TGTGCCAGCAGCCACGTGAGCTCTGGAAACACCATATATTTT
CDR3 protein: CASSHVSSGNTIYF